The rows below give T cell receptor beta chains drawn from one sample of a study of T cell responses to AZD1222 COVID-19 vaccine. Only in-frame clones appear in the TCRdb table, and some are missing; sequencing was by immunoSEQ multiplex PCR. The sample shows about 69,000 clones, roughly 83% of them seen only once. This specimen was peripheral blood, taken 28 days after the second AZD1222 dose. The receptor source for this set is an adult who received the AZD1222 COVID-19 vaccine. Both conserved end residues are part of each CDR3. The order of the fields is D gene, V gene, J gene, clone size, CDR3 protein, CDR3 DNA. D genes are given only for firm matches. Only part of the rows carry a size: once, few, many, or a class if the clone is expanded.

D gene: .
V gene: TRBV2
J gene: TRBJ1-4
clone size: .
CDR3 protein: CASSLRVNEKLFF
CDR3 DNA: TGTGCCAGCAGTTTGAGGGTTAATGAAAAACTGTTTTTT

D gene: .
V gene: TRBV7-2
J gene: TRBJ1-4
clone size: .
CDR3 protein: CASSPGRNLNEKLFF
CDR3 DNA: TGTGCCAGCAGCCCTGGACGGAACCTTAATGAAAAACTGTTTTTT

D gene: .
V gene: TRBV7-9
J gene: TRBJ1-2
clone size: .
CDR3 protein: CASRVDVYGYTF
CDR3 DNA: TGTGCCAGCAGGGTCGACGTCTATGGCTACACCTTC

D gene: .
V gene: TRBV10-2
J gene: TRBJ2-5
clone size: .
CDR3 protein: CASSSSHQETQYF
CDR3 DNA: TGCGCCAGCAGCTCAAGTCACCAAGAGACCCAGTACTTC

D gene: .
V gene: TRBV29-1
J gene: TRBJ2-7
clone size: .
CDR3 protein: CSVPNPGFPYEQYF
CDR3 DNA: TGCAGCGTTCCAAATCCAGGGTTCCCCTACGAGCAGTACTTC

D gene: TRBD2
V gene: TRBV14
J gene: TRBJ2-7
clone size: .
CDR3 protein: CASSHIRLAGGPYEQYF
CDR3 DNA: TGTGCCAGCAGCCACATCCGACTAGCGGGAGGACCCTACGAGCAGTACTTC

D gene: .
V gene: TRBV27
J gene: TRBJ1-2
clone size: .
CDR3 protein: CASSYELGYGYTF
CDR3 DNA: TGTGCCAGCAGTTACGAGTTAGGCTATGGCTACACCTTC

D gene: TRBD1
V gene: TRBV9
J gene: TRBJ1-2
clone size: .
CDR3 protein: CASSVEPGGNYGYTF
CDR3 DNA: TGTGCCAGCAGCGTAGAACCAGGGGGGAACTATGGCTACACCTTC

D gene: TRBD1
V gene: TRBV5-8
J gene: TRBJ1-2
clone size: .
CDR3 protein: CASSGGQGYGYTF
CDR3 DNA: TGTGCCAGCAGCGGGGGACAGGGCTATGGCTACACCTTC

D gene: .
V gene: TRBV7-8
J gene: TRBJ1-1
clone size: once
CDR3 protein: CASSQREGATTEAFF
CDR3 DNA: TGTGCCAGCAGCCAGAGGGAGGGAGCAACCACTGAAGCTTTCTTT

D gene: .
V gene: TRBV18
J gene: TRBJ2-3
clone size: .
CDR3 protein: CASSPLGGGRTDTQYF
CDR3 DNA: TGTGCCAGCTCACCCCTAGGGGGGGGGCGCACAGATACGCAGTATTTT

D gene: .
V gene: TRBV21-1
J gene: TRBJ2-3
clone size: .
CDR3 protein: CASSTWETITQYF
CDR3 DNA: TGTGCCAGCAGCACCTGGGAGACCATCACGCAGTATTTT

D gene: .
V gene: TRBV5-1
J gene: TRBJ1-1
clone size: .
CDR3 protein: CASSYSGGTEAFF
CDR3 DNA: TGCGCCAGCAGCTATTCCGGGGGTACTGAAGCTTTCTTT

D gene: .
V gene: TRBV11-3
J gene: TRBJ2-5
clone size: .
CDR3 protein: CASSLEFQETQYF
CDR3 DNA: TGTGCCAGCAGCTTAGAGTTCCAAGAGACCCAGTACTTC

D gene: .
V gene: TRBV28
J gene: TRBJ2-7
clone size: .
CDR3 protein: CASSGANSYEQYF
CDR3 DNA: TGTGCCAGCAGTGGGGCCAACTCCTACGAGCAGTACTTC

D gene: .
V gene: TRBV19
J gene: TRBJ2-2
clone size: .
CDR3 protein: CASSVGPNTGELFF
CDR3 DNA: TGTGCCAGTAGCGTCGGGCCGAACACCGGGGAGCTGTTTTTT

D gene: TRBD1
V gene: TRBV5-1
J gene: TRBJ2-7
clone size: .
CDR3 protein: CASSFDRELYEQYF
CDR3 DNA: TGCGCCAGCAGTTTTGACAGGGAACTCTACGAGCAGTACTTC

D gene: .
V gene: TRBV9
J gene: TRBJ1-1
clone size: few
CDR3 protein: CASSVSPNTEAFF
CDR3 DNA: TGTGCCAGCAGCGTATCCCCGAACACTGAAGCTTTCTTT

D gene: .
V gene: TRBV10-1
J gene: TRBJ1-5
clone size: .
CDR3 protein: CASSDSNQPQHF
CDR3 DNA: TGCGCCAGCAGTGACTCGAATCAGCCCCAGCATTTT

D gene: .
V gene: TRBV30
J gene: TRBJ1-2
clone size: .
CDR3 protein: CAWSPGQGLNGYTF
CDR3 DNA: TGTGCCTGGAGCCCGGGACAAGGACTAAATGGCTACACCTTC

D gene: .
V gene: TRBV7-9
J gene: TRBJ1-1
clone size: .
CDR3 protein: CASSSGAINTEAFF
CDR3 DNA: TGTGCCAGCAGCTCCGGGGCGATTAACACTGAAGCTTTCTTT

D gene: .
V gene: TRBV7-9
J gene: TRBJ1-2
clone size: once
CDR3 protein: CASSLWGEYGYTF
CDR3 DNA: TGTGCCAGCAGCTTATGGGGCGAATACGGCTACACCTTC

D gene: TRBD2
V gene: TRBV11-3
J gene: TRBJ2-1
clone size: .
CDR3 protein: CASSLGGYNEQFF
CDR3 DNA: TGTGCCAGCAGCTTGGGAGGGTACAATGAGCAGTTCTTC

D gene: .
V gene: TRBV6-5
J gene: TRBJ2-5
clone size: .
CDR3 protein: CASSYSGGQETQYF
CDR3 DNA: TGTGCCAGCAGTTACTCGGGAGGCCAAGAGACCCAGTACTTC

D gene: TRBD1
V gene: TRBV7-2
J gene: TRBJ1-2
clone size: .
CDR3 protein: CASSLVAGGDGYTF
CDR3 DNA: TGTGCCAGCAGCTTAGTCGCAGGGGGTGATGGCTACACCTTC

D gene: .
V gene: TRBV19
J gene: TRBJ1-2
clone size: .
CDR3 protein: CASRSGGPLVSTF
CDR3 DNA: TGTGCCAGTAGATCAGGAGGGCCACTCGTGAGTACCTTC

D gene: .
V gene: TRBV11-3
J gene: TRBJ2-3
clone size: .
CDR3 protein: CASSLESDTQYF
CDR3 DNA: TGTGCCAGCAGCTTAGAATCAGATACGCAGTATTTT

D gene: TRBD1
V gene: TRBV7-2
J gene: TRBJ1-5
clone size: .
CDR3 protein: CASSLGQGAGQPQHF
CDR3 DNA: TGTGCCAGCAGCTTAGGACAGGGGGCCGGACAGCCCCAGCATTTT

D gene: TRBD1
V gene: TRBV18
J gene: TRBJ2-4
clone size: .
CDR3 protein: CASSPPGQSTLKNIQYF
CDR3 DNA: TGTGCCAGCTCACCACCGGGACAGAGTACTCTCAAAAACATTCAGTACTTC

D gene: .
V gene: TRBV11-2
J gene: TRBJ2-3
clone size: .
CDR3 protein: CASSLGGAGTDTQYF
CDR3 DNA: TGTGCCAGCAGCTTAGGGGGGGCCGGCACAGATACGCAGTATTTT

D gene: .
V gene: TRBV2
J gene: TRBJ2-2
clone size: .
CDR3 protein: CASSETWGITGELFF
CDR3 DNA: TGTGCCAGCAGCGAGACTTGGGGGATCACCGGGGAGCTGTTTTTT

D gene: TRBD1
V gene: TRBV27
J gene: TRBJ1-3
clone size: .
CDR3 protein: CASSHGQDRRAGNTIYF
CDR3 DNA: TGTGCCAGCAGTCACGGACAGGATAGGAGGGCTGGAAACACCATATATTTT

D gene: .
V gene: TRBV6-5
J gene: TRBJ1-5
clone size: once
CDR3 protein: CASSYFRDQPQHF
CDR3 DNA: TGTGCCAGCAGTTACTTCCGGGATCAGCCCCAGCATTTT

D gene: .
V gene: TRBV5-1
J gene: TRBJ1-3
clone size: .
CDR3 protein: CASSFGEGPLNTIYF
CDR3 DNA: TGCGCCAGCAGCTTCGGCGAAGGACCCTTAAACACCATATATTTT

D gene: .
V gene: TRBV2
J gene: TRBJ1-2
clone size: once
CDR3 protein: CASSDGQTANYGYTF
CDR3 DNA: TGTGCCAGCAGCGACGGACAGACTGCAAACTATGGCTACACCTTC

D gene: .
V gene: TRBV19
J gene: TRBJ1-2
clone size: .
CDR3 protein: CASSMNVQGPGYTF
CDR3 DNA: TGTGCCAGTAGTATGAATGTCCAGGGTCCGGGCTACACCTTC

D gene: .
V gene: TRBV2
J gene: TRBJ1-4
clone size: .
CDR3 protein: CASKEEKLFF
CDR3 DNA: TGTGCCAGCAAAGAAGAAAAACTGTTTTTT

D gene: .
V gene: TRBV2
J gene: TRBJ2-2
clone size: many
CDR3 protein: CASIRGGSDTGELFF
CDR3 DNA: TGTGCCAGCATCAGGGGGGGAAGTGACACCGGGGAGCTGTTTTTT

D gene: .
V gene: TRBV9
J gene: TRBJ1-1
clone size: .
CDR3 protein: CASSVERTPNTEAFF
CDR3 DNA: TGTGCCAGCAGCGTAGAACGGACCCCGAACACTGAAGCTTTCTTT

D gene: TRBD1
V gene: TRBV12-3/TRBV12-4
J gene: TRBJ2-1
clone size: .
CDR3 protein: CASRSDRANEQFF
CDR3 DNA: TGTGCCAGCAGATCTGACAGGGCCAATGAGCAGTTCTTC

D gene: .
V gene: TRBV25-1
J gene: TRBJ2-3
clone size: .
CDR3 protein: CASTQGDTQYF
CDR3 DNA: TGTGCCAGCACCCAGGGAGATACGCAGTATTTT